The rows below give T cell receptor beta chains drawn from one sample of a study of T cell responses to AZD1222 COVID-19 vaccine. Sequencing was performed with immunoSEQ multiplex PCR; in TCRdb, only in-frame clones are kept and a portion is missing. The repertoire holds 90,000 or so clones, with about 87% as singletons. Sequenced here: peripheral blood, sampled on day 0 of AZD1222 vaccination. Receptor source: an adult in good health. Both conserved end residues are part of each CDR3. The D gene is left open where the match is weak. Only some rows state a clone size, as once, few, many or a class for expanded clones.

>once|TRBJ2-7|TRBV15|-
CATSRPGYEQYF
TGTGCCACCAGCAGACCCGGCTACGAGCAGTACTTC
>-|TRBJ1-5|TRBV7-2|-
CASSLASGWRNQPQHF
TGTGCCAGCAGCTTAGCGTCGGGGTGGCGCAATCAGCCCCAGCATTTT
>-|TRBJ1-1|TRBV5-1|TRBD1
CASKSGGRVLDTEAFF
TGCGCCAGTAAATCAGGGGGGCGCGTATTGGACACTGAAGCTTTCTTT
>-|TRBJ2-1|TRBV2|TRBD2
CASSRTSGIGNEQFF
TGTGCCAGCAGCCGGACTAGCGGGATAGGCAATGAGCAGTTCTTC
>-|TRBJ2-2|TRBV7-3|-
CASSSTANTGELFF
TGTGCCAGCAGCTCGACAGCGAACACCGGGGAGCTGTTTTTT
>-|TRBJ1-1|TRBV2|-
CASSEAGDMNTEAFF
TGTGCCAGCAGTGAGGCAGGGGATATGAACACTGAAGCTTTCTTT
>-|TRBJ2-2|TRBV19|-
CASSTQGFMTGELFF
TGTGCCAGTAGTACCCAGGGGTTTATGACCGGGGAGCTGTTTTTT
>-|TRBJ1-1|TRBV6-1|-
CASSERGRWAFF
TGTGCCAGCAGTGAACGGGGGCGATGGGCTTTCTTT
>-|TRBJ2-1|TRBV7-2|TRBD1
CASSLAATGSYNEQFF
TGTGCCAGCAGCTTAGCCGCGACAGGGTCCTACAATGAGCAGTTCTTC
>once|TRBJ2-5|TRBV20-1|-
CSASTGAHQETQYF
TGCAGTGCTAGTACCGGGGCTCACCAAGAGACCCAGTACTTC
>-|TRBJ1-1|TRBV7-2|TRBD1
CASSFVRGGNTEAFF
TGTGCCAGCAGCTTCGTCAGGGGGGGGAACACTGAAGCTTTCTTT
>-|TRBJ2-1|TRBV18|TRBD2
CASSLTSGSSYNEQFF
TGTGCCAGCTCACTAACTAGCGGGAGCTCCTACAATGAGCAGTTCTTC
>-|TRBJ1-5|TRBV11-2|-
CASRVGGGRQPQHF
TGTGCCAGCAGGGTGGGTGGGGGCCGCCAGCCCCAGCATTTT
>-|TRBJ2-7|TRBV6-2/TRBV6-3|TRBD2
CASSSTGTSGEQYF
TGTGCCAGCAGTTCAACCGGGACTAGCGGCGAGCAGTACTTC
>-|TRBJ2-1|TRBV5-1|-
CASSPWDSSYNEQFF
TGCGCCAGCAGCCCCTGGGACTCCTCCTACAATGAGCAGTTCTTC
>once|TRBJ2-5|TRBV5-4|-
CASSLFRGQETQYF
TGTGCCAGCAGCTTGTTCAGGGGCCAAGAGACCCAGTACTTC
>-|TRBJ1-5|TRBV28|TRBD1
CASSGQGRQPQHF
TGTGCCAGCAGCGGACAGGGCCGGCAGCCCCAGCATTTT
>-|TRBJ1-5|TRBV27|TRBD1
CASSRTGRGFYSNQPQHF
TGTGCCAGCAGTAGGACAGGCCGGGGGTTTTATAGCAATCAGCCCCAGCATTTT
>-|TRBJ2-6|TRBV27|-
CASSLGIYGANVLTF
TGTGCCAGCAGTTTAGGGATTTACGGGGCCAACGTCCTGACTTTC
>few|TRBJ1-1|TRBV7-6|-
CASSLEVLANTEAFF
TGTGCCAGCAGCTTAGAGGTGTTGGCGAACACTGAAGCTTTCTTT
>-|TRBJ2-1|TRBV12-5|-
CASGLGEGTHNEQFF
TGTGCTAGTGGTTTAGGAGAGGGGACCCACAATGAGCAGTTCTTC
>-|TRBJ2-2|TRBV9|TRBD1
CASSVGQGTGELFF
TGTGCCAGCAGCGTAGGACAGGGGACCGGGGAGCTGTTTTTT
>-|TRBJ1-1|TRBV14|TRBD1
CASSQGLQGKAFF
TGTGCCAGCAGCCAAGGGTTACAGGGGAAAGCTTTCTTT
>-|TRBJ2-3|TRBV20-1|-
CKTMGADTQYF
TGCAAAACAATGGGGGCAGATACGCAGTATTTT
>-|TRBJ1-3|TRBV5-1|-
CASSLGFGEAGNTIYF
TGCGCCAGCAGCTTGGGTTTCGGGGAAGCGGGGAACACCATATATTTT